The present entry profiles one T cell receptor (beta chain) with its context. Antigen: not known. These data originate in a study of cytomegalovirus exposure and HLA in healthy donors. Germline CDR1 is GTSNPN and CDR2 is SVGIG (reference sequence). The CDR3 contains 12 residues. Method: immunoSEQ multiplex PCR; TCRdb's copy keeps in-frame clones and lacks some. The sample consists of some 170,000 clones, around nine tenths of them appearing once. Overall study findings and caveats: Confirmation in vitro established that three CMV-associated chains were specific for CMV antigens. The study recorded 150 to 200 TCR beta chains that were cytomegalovirus-associated. As was reported, the classifier diagnosed cytomegalovirus status with high specificity and sensitivity. According to a later analysis, TCR clusters from the first cohort tended to co-occur in the roughly 110 validation repertoires.

Sequences were obtained from PBMCs. The genes are TRBV30 and TRBJ2-7; TRBD1 aligns across 7 bases. The clonotype originates from a man between 18 and 29 years old in good health and CMV-seropositive. CDR3 loop: CAYWQGVSEQYF. CDR3 sequence (DNA): TGTGCTTACTGGCAGGGGGTTTCCGAGCAGTACTTC.